Listed below are T cell receptor beta chains from one sample, sequenced in a study of blood T cell repertoires in COVID-19. Libraries were prepared by immunoSEQ multiplex PCR; TCRdb keeps only in-frame clonotypes and omits some of them. The table shows 50,000 to 70,000 clones, with around 87% occurring only once. Sequences were obtained from peripheral blood. The receptors stem from a man between 60 and 70 years old with active or convalescent COVID-19. Both conserved end residues are part of each CDR3. D genes are given only for firm matches. Clone sizes are given selectively: once, few, many, or a class where the clone is expanded.

v_call: TRBV19
j_call: TRBJ1-1
d_call: NA
clone_size: NA
cdr3_nt: TGTGCCAGTAGTACCCAACAGGTCCCAGGGACTGAAGCTTTCTTT
cdr3_aa: CASSTQQVPGTEAFF

v_call: TRBV7-6
j_call: TRBJ1-4
d_call: TRBD1
clone_size: NA
cdr3_nt: TGTGCCAGCAGCTTACTAATTTCGACAGGGGAAATTGGGAAACTGTTTTTT
cdr3_aa: CASSLLISTGEIGKLFF

v_call: TRBV28
j_call: TRBJ2-7
d_call: TRBD1
clone_size: NA
cdr3_nt: TGTGCCAGCAGTTTACTCCGGGACAGGGCCTCAAAGCAGTACTTC
cdr3_aa: CASSLLRDRASKQYF

v_call: TRBV9
j_call: TRBJ2-2
d_call: TRBD1
clone_size: NA
cdr3_nt: TGTGCCAGCAGCGTAGAGACAGGGGGCGCTTCCGGGGAGCTGTTTTTT
cdr3_aa: CASSVETGGASGELFF

v_call: TRBV6-2/TRBV6-3
j_call: TRBJ2-7
d_call: NA
clone_size: NA
cdr3_nt: TGTGCCAGCAGTTACGGGCTAAAGGCCTACGAGCAGTACTTC
cdr3_aa: CASSYGLKAYEQYF

v_call: TRBV28
j_call: TRBJ1-2
d_call: TRBD1
clone_size: NA
cdr3_nt: TGTGCCAGCAGTTCGCCGGGACAGGGTTATGGCTACACCTTC
cdr3_aa: CASSSPGQGYGYTF

v_call: TRBV19
j_call: TRBJ1-5
d_call: NA
clone_size: NA
cdr3_nt: TGTGCCAGTAGTCTAACACCCGGCGGGGGCAATCAGCCCCAGCATTTT
cdr3_aa: CASSLTPGGGNQPQHF

v_call: TRBV5-3
j_call: TRBJ1-4
d_call: TRBD1
clone_size: NA
cdr3_nt: TGTGCCAGAAGCCCGGGACAGATAAATGGTGAAAAACTGTTTTTT
cdr3_aa: CARSPGQINGEKLFF

v_call: TRBV11-2
j_call: TRBJ2-2
d_call: TRBD2
clone_size: NA
cdr3_nt: TGTGCCAGCAGCATACTTCTGGGAGGGGTCCTCACCGGGGAGCTGTTTTTT
cdr3_aa: CASSILLGGVLTGELFF

v_call: TRBV18
j_call: TRBJ1-4
d_call: NA
clone_size: NA
cdr3_nt: TGTGCCAGCTCACCTCAGACGGGAACTAATGAAAAACTGTTTTTT
cdr3_aa: CASSPQTGTNEKLFF

v_call: TRBV6-5
j_call: TRBJ2-1
d_call: NA
clone_size: NA
cdr3_nt: TGTGCCAGCAGTTACTCGGCAGGATACAATGAGCAGTTCTTC
cdr3_aa: CASSYSAGYNEQFF

v_call: TRBV9
j_call: TRBJ2-1
d_call: TRBD2
clone_size: NA
cdr3_nt: TGTGCCAGCAGCTCGGGACTAGCGGGGGGAAATGAGCAGTTCTTC
cdr3_aa: CASSSGLAGGNEQFF

v_call: TRBV16
j_call: TRBJ2-5
d_call: NA
clone_size: once
cdr3_nt: TGTGCCAGCAGCCAATCGGCGGGCAAAGAGACCCAGTACTTC
cdr3_aa: CASSQSAGKETQYF

v_call: TRBV28
j_call: TRBJ1-1
d_call: NA
clone_size: NA
cdr3_nt: TGTGCCAGCAAGGTCGGGGGAGGAAAGTACACTGAAGCTTTCTTT
cdr3_aa: CASKVGGGKYTEAFF

v_call: TRBV6-5
j_call: TRBJ2-2
d_call: NA
clone_size: NA
cdr3_nt: TGTGCCAGCAGTTTTGGCTCCCGTGGTCCCGGGGAGCTGTTTTTT
cdr3_aa: CASSFGSRGPGELFF

v_call: TRBV27
j_call: TRBJ2-3
d_call: TRBD2
clone_size: NA
cdr3_nt: TGTGCCAGCAGTTTGCGAGCGGGGGGGACCACAGATACGCAGTATTTT
cdr3_aa: CASSLRAGGTTDTQYF

v_call: TRBV6-5
j_call: TRBJ1-2
d_call: NA
clone_size: once
cdr3_nt: TGTGCCAGCAATCCAAACTATGGCTACACCTTC
cdr3_aa: CASNPNYGYTF

v_call: TRBV6-8
j_call: TRBJ1-2
d_call: TRBD1
clone_size: NA
cdr3_nt: TGTGCCAGCAGTACCCTCGGGACAGGGGCCCGCCCCTATGGCTACACCTTC
cdr3_aa: CASSTLGTGARPYGYTF

v_call: TRBV6-5
j_call: TRBJ1-2
d_call: NA
clone_size: NA
cdr3_nt: TGTGCCAGCAGATTCACCGGGGGGCTTAACTATGGCTACACCTTC
cdr3_aa: CASRFTGGLNYGYTF

v_call: TRBV14
j_call: TRBJ2-3
d_call: NA
clone_size: NA
cdr3_nt: TGTGCCAGCAGATCAATCCGGGAGAGCACAGATACGCAGTATTTT
cdr3_aa: CASRSIRESTDTQYF

v_call: TRBV4-1
j_call: TRBJ2-1
d_call: TRBD1
clone_size: once
cdr3_nt: TGCGCCAGCAGCCAGTTCGGACAGGGGGACAATGAGCAGTTCTTC
cdr3_aa: CASSQFGQGDNEQFF

v_call: TRBV7-9
j_call: TRBJ1-6
d_call: NA
clone_size: NA
cdr3_nt: TGTGCCAGCAGCCCGGCGTGGGGGGGGCCGGTTTCACCCCTCCACTTT
cdr3_aa: CASSPAWGGPVSPLHF

v_call: TRBV28
j_call: TRBJ2-5
d_call: NA
clone_size: NA
cdr3_nt: TGTGCCAGCAGCACAGGACAAGAGACCCAGTACTTC
cdr3_aa: CASSTGQETQYF

v_call: TRBV10-1
j_call: TRBJ2-7
d_call: TRBD2
clone_size: NA
cdr3_nt: TGCGCCAGCAGTACTAGCGTCCTGACCTACGAGCAGTACTTC
cdr3_aa: CASSTSVLTYEQYF

v_call: TRBV28
j_call: TRBJ1-5
d_call: NA
clone_size: NA
cdr3_nt: TGTGCCAGCAGTTTATTGAGACAGGTATTCAGTCAGCCCCAGCATTTT
cdr3_aa: CASSLLRQVFSQPQHF

v_call: TRBV6-5
j_call: TRBJ1-1
d_call: TRBD1
clone_size: few
cdr3_nt: TGTGCCAGCAGGAAACAGGGGACGAACACTGAAGCTTTCTTT
cdr3_aa: CASRKQGTNTEAFF

v_call: TRBV18
j_call: TRBJ2-3
d_call: TRBD1
clone_size: NA
cdr3_nt: TGTGCCAGCTCACCTTCTGGACAGGGGACAGATACGCAGTATTTT
cdr3_aa: CASSPSGQGTDTQYF

v_call: TRBV7-2
j_call: TRBJ1-1
d_call: NA
clone_size: NA
cdr3_nt: TGTGCCAGCAGCCTCTCAAGGGGGAACACTGAAGCTTTCTTT
cdr3_aa: CASSLSRGNTEAFF

v_call: TRBV9
j_call: TRBJ1-2
d_call: NA
clone_size: few
cdr3_nt: TGTGCCAGCAGCCTTACAGGCTACTATGGCTACACCTTC
cdr3_aa: CASSLTGYYGYTF

v_call: TRBV4-1
j_call: TRBJ1-5
d_call: NA
clone_size: few
cdr3_nt: TGCGCCAGCAGCCAAGATTGGTCAGGGGCGCTATATAGCAATCAGCCCCAGCATTTT
cdr3_aa: CASSQDWSGALYSNQPQHF

v_call: TRBV19
j_call: TRBJ2-2
d_call: TRBD1
clone_size: NA
cdr3_nt: TGTGCCAGTAGTAGGGGACAGCAAGGACTTGTGGCCGGGGAGCTGTTTTTT
cdr3_aa: CASSRGQQGLVAGELFF

v_call: TRBV3-1/TRBV3-2
j_call: TRBJ2-1
d_call: NA
clone_size: once
cdr3_nt: TGTGCCAGCAGCCAACCAGCTTCAGGGAAGAATGAGCAGTTCTTC
cdr3_aa: CASSQPASGKNEQFF

v_call: TRBV5-5
j_call: TRBJ1-4
d_call: NA
clone_size: NA
cdr3_nt: TGTGCCAGCAGCTTGGGGGGATCACGGGGTGGTGAAAAACTGTTTTTT
cdr3_aa: CASSLGGSRGGEKLFF

v_call: TRBV6-2/TRBV6-3
j_call: TRBJ1-2
d_call: NA
clone_size: NA
cdr3_nt: TGTGCCAGCAGTCCGGACTCTGACTATGGCTACACCTTC
cdr3_aa: CASSPDSDYGYTF

v_call: TRBV3-1/TRBV3-2
j_call: TRBJ1-1
d_call: TRBD1
clone_size: once
cdr3_nt: TGTGCCAGCAGCCTCGACGGAATTAACAGGGGAACACCTGAAGCTTTCTTT
cdr3_aa: CASSLDGINRGTPEAFF

v_call: TRBV5-8
j_call: TRBJ1-1
d_call: TRBD1
clone_size: NA
cdr3_nt: TGTGCCAGCAGCCTTTTGCAGGGGGTGGCGGGCACTGAAGCTTTCTTT
cdr3_aa: CASSLLQGVAGTEAFF

v_call: TRBV5-1
j_call: TRBJ2-1
d_call: TRBD2
clone_size: NA
cdr3_nt: TGCGCCAGCAGCTTGGGTAGTAGCGGGACGACCAATGAGCAGTTCTTC
cdr3_aa: CASSLGSSGTTNEQFF

v_call: TRBV4-1
j_call: TRBJ1-2
d_call: NA
clone_size: few
cdr3_nt: TGCGCCAGCAGCCACCTTACCGGGAGGGGCCCGCCGGTGTTCACCTTC
cdr3_aa: CASSHLTGRGPPVFTF

v_call: TRBV7-9
j_call: TRBJ2-7
d_call: TRBD1
clone_size: once
cdr3_nt: TGTGCCAGCAGCCCGCCGACAGGGGTCACCTACGAGCAGTACTTC
cdr3_aa: CASSPPTGVTYEQYF

v_call: TRBV9
j_call: TRBJ2-7
d_call: NA
clone_size: NA
cdr3_nt: TGTGCCAGCAGCGCCCTCCCAGTTCAATTCTACGAGCAGTACTTC
cdr3_aa: CASSALPVQFYEQYF

v_call: TRBV7-3
j_call: TRBJ1-5
d_call: NA
clone_size: once
cdr3_nt: TGTGCCAGCAGCTTACACAGCCAGACGCCCCAGCATTTT
cdr3_aa: CASSLHSQTPQHF

v_call: TRBV5-1
j_call: TRBJ2-1
d_call: NA
clone_size: NA
cdr3_nt: TGCGCCAGCAGCCTCTCGGGGCGGGAAGCTTACAATGAGCAGTTCTTC
cdr3_aa: CASSLSGREAYNEQFF

v_call: TRBV3-1/TRBV3-2
j_call: TRBJ2-1
d_call: TRBD2
clone_size: NA
cdr3_nt: TGTGCCAGTGCATTAGCGGGACTGGAGTTCTTC
cdr3_aa: CASALAGLEFF

v_call: TRBV18
j_call: TRBJ2-7
d_call: NA
clone_size: NA
cdr3_nt: TGTGCCAGCTCAGCCGACAGATACGAGCAGTACTTC
cdr3_aa: CASSADRYEQYF

v_call: TRBV11-2
j_call: TRBJ2-2
d_call: NA
clone_size: NA
cdr3_nt: TGTGCCAGAAGCAGCTTAAGTCCCAGGGTCGTGGCCGGGGAGCTGTTTTTT
cdr3_aa: CARSSLSPRVVAGELFF

v_call: TRBV5-6
j_call: TRBJ2-1
d_call: TRBD2
clone_size: NA
cdr3_nt: TGTGCCAGCAGCGCCGGTCTAGCGGTTCAGGGGCAGTTCTTC
cdr3_aa: CASSAGLAVQGQFF

v_call: TRBV2
j_call: TRBJ2-7
d_call: TRBD1
clone_size: once
cdr3_nt: TGTGCCAGCATGTTCCGACAGGGTGGCACCTACGAGCAGTACTTC
cdr3_aa: CASMFRQGGTYEQYF